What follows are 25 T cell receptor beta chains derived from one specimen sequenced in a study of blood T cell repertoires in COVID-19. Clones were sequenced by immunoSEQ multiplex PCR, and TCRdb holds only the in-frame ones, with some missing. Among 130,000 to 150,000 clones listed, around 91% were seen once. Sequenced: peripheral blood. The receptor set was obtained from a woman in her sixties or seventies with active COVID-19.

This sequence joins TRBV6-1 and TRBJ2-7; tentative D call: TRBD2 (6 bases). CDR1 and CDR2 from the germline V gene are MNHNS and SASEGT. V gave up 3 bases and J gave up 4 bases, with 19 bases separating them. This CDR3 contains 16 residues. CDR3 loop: CASSDESSGGWYEQYF. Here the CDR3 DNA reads TGTGCCAGCAGTGACGAGTCGTCCGGGGGATGGTACGAGCAGTACTTC.

The CDR3 DNA follows: TGCGCCAGCCCTCTCCAAGGCACAGACTCCTACGAGCAGTACTTC. It codes for CASPLQGTDSYEQYF. The chain is built from TRBV10-1 and TRBJ2-7; D not resolved. CDR1 is WNHNN, CDR2 SYGVQD, per germline (reference sequence). The CDR3 is made up of 15 amino acids. V was cut by 8 bases and J by 0 bases, with 17 bases left in between.

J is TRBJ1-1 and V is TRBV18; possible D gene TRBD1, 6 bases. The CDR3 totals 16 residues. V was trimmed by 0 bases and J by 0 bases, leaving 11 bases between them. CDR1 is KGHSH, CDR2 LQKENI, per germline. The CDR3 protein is CASSPPGAGVNTEAFF. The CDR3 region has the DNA TGTGCCAGCTCACCACCGGGGGCAGGGGTGAACACTGAAGCTTTCTTT. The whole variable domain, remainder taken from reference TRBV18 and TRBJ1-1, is NAGVMQNPRHLVRRRGQEARLRCSPMKGHSHVYWYRQLPEEGLKFMVYLQKENIIDESGMPKERFSAEFPKEGPSILRIQQVVRGDSAAYFCASSPPGAGVNTEAFFGQGTRLTVV.

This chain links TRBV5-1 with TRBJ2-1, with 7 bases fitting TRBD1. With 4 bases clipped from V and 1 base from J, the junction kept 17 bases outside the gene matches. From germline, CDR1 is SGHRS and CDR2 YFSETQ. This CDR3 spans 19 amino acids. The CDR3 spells CASSPRGLGAGISYNEQFF. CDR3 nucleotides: TGCGCCAGCAGCCCCAGGGGGTTAGGGGCAGGTATATCCTACAATGAGCAGTTCTTC.

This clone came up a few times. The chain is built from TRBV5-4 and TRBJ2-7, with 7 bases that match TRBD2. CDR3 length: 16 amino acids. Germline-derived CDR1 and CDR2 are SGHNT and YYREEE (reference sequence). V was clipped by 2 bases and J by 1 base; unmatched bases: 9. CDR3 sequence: CASSLGAGFMSYEQYF. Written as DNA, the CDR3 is TGTGCCAGCAGCTTAGGAGCGGGGTTTATGTCCTACGAGCAGTACTTC. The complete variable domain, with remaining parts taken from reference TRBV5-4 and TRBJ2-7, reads ETGVTQSPTHLIKTRGQQVTLRCSSQSGHNTVSWYQQALGQGPQFIFQYYREEENGRGNFPPRFSGLQFPNYSSELNVNALELDDSALYLCASSLGAGFMSYEQYFGPGTRLTVT.

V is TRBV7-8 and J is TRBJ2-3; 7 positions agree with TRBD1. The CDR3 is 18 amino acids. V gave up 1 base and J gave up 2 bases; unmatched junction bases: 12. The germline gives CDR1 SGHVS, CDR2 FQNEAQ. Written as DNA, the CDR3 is TGTGCCAGCAGCTTAGTCACCCCGACAGGGCCATCCACAGATACGCAGTATTTT. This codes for CASSLVTPTGPSTDTQYF. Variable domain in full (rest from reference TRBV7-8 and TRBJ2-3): GAGVSQSPRYKVAKRGQDVALRCDPISGHVSLFWYQQALGQGPEFLTYFQNEAQLDKSGLPSDRFFAERPEGSVSTLKIQRTQQEDSAVYLCASSLVTPTGPSTDTQYFGPGTRLTVL.

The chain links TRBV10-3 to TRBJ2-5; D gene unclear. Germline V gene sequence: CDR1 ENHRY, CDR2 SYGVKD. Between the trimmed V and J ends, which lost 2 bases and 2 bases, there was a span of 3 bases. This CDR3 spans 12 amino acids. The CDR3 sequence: CAISERQETQYF. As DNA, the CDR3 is TGTGCCATCAGTGAGCGGCAAGAGACCCAGTACTTC.

CDR3 bases: TGTGCCAGCAGTTCAATAGCGGGGCCTTACACAGATACGCAGTATTTT. The encoded protein is CASSSIAGPYTDTQYF. The chain has TRBV6-2 or TRBV6-3 and TRBJ2-3; TRBD2 agrees at 8 bases. Germline V lookup: CDR1 MNHEY, CDR2 SVGEGT. This CDR3 is 16 amino acids long. V gave up 4 bases and J gave up 2 bases; unmatched junction bases: 8.

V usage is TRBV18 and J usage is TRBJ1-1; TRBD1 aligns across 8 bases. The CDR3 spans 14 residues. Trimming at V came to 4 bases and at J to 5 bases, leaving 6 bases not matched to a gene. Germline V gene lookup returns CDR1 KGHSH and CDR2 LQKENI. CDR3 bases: TGTGCCAGCTCACGGGGACAGGCTGGTACTGAAGCTTTCTTT. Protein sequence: CASSRGQAGTEAFF.

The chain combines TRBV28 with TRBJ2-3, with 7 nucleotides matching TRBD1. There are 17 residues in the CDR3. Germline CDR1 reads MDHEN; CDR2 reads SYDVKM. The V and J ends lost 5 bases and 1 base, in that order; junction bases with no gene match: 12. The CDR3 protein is CASSNYTGVIGTDTQYF. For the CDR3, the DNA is TGTGCCAGCAGTAACTATACAGGGGTAATTGGCACAGATACGCAGTATTTT.

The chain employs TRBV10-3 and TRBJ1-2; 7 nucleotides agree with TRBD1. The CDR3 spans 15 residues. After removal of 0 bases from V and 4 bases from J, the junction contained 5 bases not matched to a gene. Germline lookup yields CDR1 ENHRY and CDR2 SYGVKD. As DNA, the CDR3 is TGTGCCATCAGTGAGTCGACAGGGACAGCCTATGGCTACACCTTC. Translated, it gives CAISESTGTAYGYTF.

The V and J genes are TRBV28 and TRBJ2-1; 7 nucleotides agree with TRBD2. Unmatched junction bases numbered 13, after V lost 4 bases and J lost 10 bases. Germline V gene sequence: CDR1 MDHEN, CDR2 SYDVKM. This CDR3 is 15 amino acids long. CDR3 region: CASSYSSGPKGEQFF. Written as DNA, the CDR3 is TGTGCCAGCAGTTACTCTAGCGGACCCAAGGGGGAGCAGTTCTTC.

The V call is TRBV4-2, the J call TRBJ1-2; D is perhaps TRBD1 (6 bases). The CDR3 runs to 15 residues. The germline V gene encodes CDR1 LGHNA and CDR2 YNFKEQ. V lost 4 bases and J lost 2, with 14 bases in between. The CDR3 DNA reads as TGTGCCAGCAGCCTAAAGGTACAGGGAAACTATGGCTACACCTTC. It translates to CASSLKVQGNYGYTF.

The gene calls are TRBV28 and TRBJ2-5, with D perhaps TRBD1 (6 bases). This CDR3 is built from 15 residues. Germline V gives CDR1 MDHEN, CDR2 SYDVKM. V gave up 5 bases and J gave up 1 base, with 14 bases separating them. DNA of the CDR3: TGTGCCAGCAGTCCATATCGGGACATCCAAGAGACCCAGTACTTC. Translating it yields CASSPYRDIQETQYF.

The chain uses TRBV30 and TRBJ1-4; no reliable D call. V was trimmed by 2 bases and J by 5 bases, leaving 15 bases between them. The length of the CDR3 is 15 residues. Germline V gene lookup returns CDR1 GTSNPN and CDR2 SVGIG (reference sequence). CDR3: CAWSFTGNKNEKLFF. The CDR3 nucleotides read TGTGCCTGGAGTTTTACCGGGAACAAAAATGAAAAACTGTTTTTT.

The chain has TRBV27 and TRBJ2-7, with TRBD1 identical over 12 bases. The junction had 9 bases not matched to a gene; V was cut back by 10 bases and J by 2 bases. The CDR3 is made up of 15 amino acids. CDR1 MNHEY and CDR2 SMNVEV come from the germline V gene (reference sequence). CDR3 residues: CANPVRDRGPYEQYF. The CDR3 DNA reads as TGTGCCAACCCAGTCAGGGACAGGGGGCCCTACGAGCAGTACTTC.

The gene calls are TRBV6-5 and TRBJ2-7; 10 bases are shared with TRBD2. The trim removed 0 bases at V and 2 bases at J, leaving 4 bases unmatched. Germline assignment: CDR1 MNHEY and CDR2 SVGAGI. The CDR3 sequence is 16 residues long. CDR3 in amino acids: CASSYSSSGRAYEQYF. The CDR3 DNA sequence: TGTGCCAGCAGTTACTCGAGCAGCGGGAGGGCCTACGAGCAGTACTTC.

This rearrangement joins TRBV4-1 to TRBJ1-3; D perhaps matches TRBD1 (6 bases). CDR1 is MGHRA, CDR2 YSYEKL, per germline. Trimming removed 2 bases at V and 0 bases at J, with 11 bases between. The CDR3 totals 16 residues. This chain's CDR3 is CASSQIYRASGNTIYF. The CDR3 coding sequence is TGCGCCAGCAGCCAAATTTACAGGGCCTCTGGAAACACCATATATTTT.

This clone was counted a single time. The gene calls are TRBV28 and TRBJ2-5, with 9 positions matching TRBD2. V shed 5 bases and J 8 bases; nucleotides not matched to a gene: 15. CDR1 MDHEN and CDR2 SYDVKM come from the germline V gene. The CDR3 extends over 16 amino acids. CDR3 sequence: CASSLDTGTSSPTQYF. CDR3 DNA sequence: TGTGCCAGCAGTCTCGATACCGGGACTAGCTCCCCAACCCAGTACTTC.

The CDR3 sequence is CASQTPQGAREQYF. The DNA for the CDR3 is TGTGCCAGCCAAACTCCCCAGGGGGCGCGAGAGCAGTACTTC. The chain joins TRBV28 to TRBJ2-7; TRBD1 matches at 8 bases. With V trimmed by 8 bases and J by 7 bases, 13 bases remained unmatched. CDR3 length equals 14 residues. Per germline, CDR1 MDHEN and CDR2 SYDVKM.

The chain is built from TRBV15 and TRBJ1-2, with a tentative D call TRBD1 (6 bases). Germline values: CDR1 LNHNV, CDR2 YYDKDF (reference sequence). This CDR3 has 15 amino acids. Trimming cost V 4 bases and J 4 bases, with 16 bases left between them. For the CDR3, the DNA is TGTGCCACCAGCACTCGTAGGGGGAAATTCTATGGCTACACCTTC. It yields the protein CATSTRRGKFYGYTF.

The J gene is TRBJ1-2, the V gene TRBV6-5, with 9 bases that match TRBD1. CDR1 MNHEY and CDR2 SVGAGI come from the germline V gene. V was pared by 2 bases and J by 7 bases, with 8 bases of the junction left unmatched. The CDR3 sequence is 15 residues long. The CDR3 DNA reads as TGTGCCAGCAGTTACACGGGACAGGGAAGTGGTGGCTACACCTTC. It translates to CASSYTGQGSGGYTF.

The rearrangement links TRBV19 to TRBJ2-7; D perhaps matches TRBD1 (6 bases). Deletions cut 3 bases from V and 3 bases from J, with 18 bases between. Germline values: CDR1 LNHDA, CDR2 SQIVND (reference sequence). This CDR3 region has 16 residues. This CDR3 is CASSMSPTAGVYEQYF. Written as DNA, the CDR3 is TGTGCCAGTAGTATGAGCCCCACTGCAGGGGTCTACGAGCAGTACTTC.

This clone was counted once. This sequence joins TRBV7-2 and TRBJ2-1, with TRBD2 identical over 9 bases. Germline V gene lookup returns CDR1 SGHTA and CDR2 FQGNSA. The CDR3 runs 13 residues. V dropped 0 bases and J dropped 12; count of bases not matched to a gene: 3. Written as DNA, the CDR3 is TGTGCCAGCAGCTTAGCTAGCGGGAGTATGCAGTTCTTC. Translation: CASSLASGSMQFF. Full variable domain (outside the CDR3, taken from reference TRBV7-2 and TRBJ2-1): GAGVSQSPSNKVTEKGKDVELRCDPISGHTALYWYRQSLGQGLEFLIYFQGNSAPDKSGLPSDRFSAERTGGSVSTLTIQRTQQEDSAVYLCASSLASGSMQFFGPGTRLTVL.

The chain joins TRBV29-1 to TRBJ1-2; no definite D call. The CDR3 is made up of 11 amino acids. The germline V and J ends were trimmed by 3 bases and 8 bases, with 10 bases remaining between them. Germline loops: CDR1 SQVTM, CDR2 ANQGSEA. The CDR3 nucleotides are TGCAGCGTTGAGTCTGGCGGGGGCTACACCTTC. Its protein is CSVESGGGYTF.